These 26 T cell receptor beta chains came from one sample sequenced in a study of control samples from healthy donors and cancer patients. The method was immunoSEQ multiplex PCR; TCRdb's version includes in-frame clones alone and lacks a portion of them. The table lists over 150,000 clones, 90% to 95% of them singletons. The sequenced material came from blood. The receptors were gathered from a man younger than 35 in good health.

The table lists this clone with a count of one. The V call is TRBV12-3 or TRBV12-4, the J call TRBJ2-1; no definite D call. The V end lost 3 bases, the J end lost 4 bases, and 7 bases lay between the germline ends. CDR3 length: 13 amino acids. The CDR3 DNA is TGTGCCAGCAGTTTGGGCAGATACAATGAGCAGTTCTTC. This translates into CASSLGRYNEQFF.

The chain couples TRBV18 to TRBJ1-5; D gene ambiguous. Trimming stripped 3 bases from V and 3 bases from J, with 0 bases between. This CDR3 region has 11 residues. Germline V gene data show CDR1 as KGHSH and CDR2 as LQKENI. Written as DNA, the CDR3 is TGTGCCAGCTCACCCAATCAGCCCCAGCATTTT. This codes for CASSPNQPQHF.

The chain is built from TRBV6-5 and TRBJ2-3; D is perhaps TRBD2 (6 bases). The CDR3 runs to 13 residues. V was pared by 8 bases and J by 4 bases, with 13 bases between. CDR1 and CDR2 from the germline V gene are MNHEY and SVGAGI. The DNA for the CDR3 is TGTGCCAGCCGAGTCGCGGGGTCAGATACGCAGTATTTT. The encoded protein is CASRVAGSDTQYF.

V is TRBV30 and J is TRBJ2-1; D is unresolved. Germline V gives CDR1 GTSNPN, CDR2 SVGIG (reference sequence). V shed 5 bases and J shed 0 bases, with 8 bases lying between them. CDR3 size: 13 residues. The CDR3 DNA reads TGTGCCTGGGACGGCAGCTCCTACAATGAGCAGTTCTTC. Translating gives CAWDGSSYNEQFF.

The DNA of the CDR3 is TGTGCCAGCAGTTTACAGTACAATGAGCAGTTCTTC. It encodes CASSLQYNEQFF. The V call is TRBV12-3 or TRBV12-4, the J call TRBJ2-1; unclear D gene. The CDR3 consists of 12 residues. The V gene lost 2 bases and the J gene lost 4 bases, with 3 bases spanning the gap.

The chain uses TRBV9 and TRBJ1-1; a weak D match, TRBD1 (5 bases). This CDR3 is built from 14 residues. Between the trimmed V and J ends, which lost 4 bases and 0 bases, there was a span of 10 bases. Germline CDR1 SGDLS, CDR2 YYNGEE. CDR3 loop: CASSTRGVNTEAFF. CDR3 sequence (DNA): TGTGCCAGCAGCACCCGAGGGGTGAACACTGAAGCTTTCTTT. Combining the CDR3 with reference TRBV9 and TRBJ1-1 gives the whole variable domain DSGVTQTPKHLITATGQRVTLRCSPRSGDLSVYWYQQSLDQGLQFLIQYYNGEERAKGNILERFSAQQFPDLHSELNLSSLELGDSALYFCASSTRGVNTEAFFGQGTRLTVV.

This chain uses TRBV9 with TRBJ2-3, with D perhaps matching TRBD2 (6 bases). The CDR3 has 17 residues. V was trimmed by 0 bases and J by 3 bases, leaving 17 bases between them. Per the germline V gene, CDR1 is SGDLS and CDR2 is YYNGEE. In nucleotides, the CDR3 is TGTGCCAGCAGCGTAGGATTTATAGCGGAAACTACAGATACGCAGTATTTT. Its protein product is CASSVGFIAETTDTQYF.

The genes are TRBV4-1 and TRBJ1-5; D is undetermined. CDR1 and CDR2 (germline): MGHRA, YSYEKL. V lost 2 bases to trimming and J lost 5 bases, with 13 bases between them. The CDR3 runs to 15 residues. The CDR3 DNA reads TGCGCCAGCAGCCAAAGCTCTTTTCCGGATCAGCCCCAGCATTTT. Residues: CASSQSSFPDQPQHF.

This chain uses TRBV3-1 (or the pseudogene TRBV3-2) with TRBJ1-4, with unresolved D. The germline gives CDR1 LGHDT, CDR2 YNNKEL (reference sequence). Trimming pared 8 bases from V and 8 bases from J, leaving 12 bases between. This CDR3 is 12 amino acids long. The CDR3 DNA sequence: TGTGCCAGCTCTTCGCGGGAAGAAAAACTGTTTTTT. As protein: CASSSREEKLFF.

V usage is TRBV6-1 and J usage is TRBJ2-7; a weak D match, TRBD2 (6 bases). V lost 3 bases and J 2 bases, leaving 14 bases between the germline ends. The CDR3 is made up of 15 amino acids. CDR1 MNHNS and CDR2 SASEGT come from the germline V gene. The CDR3 DNA reads TGTGCCAGCAGTGATCATCCGGGAGTCGCCTACGAGCAGTACTTC. It yields the protein CASSDHPGVAYEQYF.

The chain couples TRBV7-2 to TRBJ1-3, with 8 bases aligning to TRBD1. Trimming removed 4 bases from V and 2 bases from J; junction bases left unmatched: 7. Germline CDR1 SGHTA, CDR2 FQGNSA. This CDR3 comprises 16 residues. The CDR3 coding sequence is TGTGCCAGCAGCTCACGACAGGGGATCGCTGGAAACACCATATATTTT. Residues: CASSSRQGIAGNTIYF.

The genes are TRBV7-9 and TRBJ2-3, with TRBD2 as a possible D gene (5 bases). The CDR3 contains 15 residues. CDR1 is SEHNR and CDR2 is FQNEAQ in the germline V gene (reference sequence). Trimming removed 5 bases from V and 0 bases from J, with 12 bases in between. The CDR3 region has the DNA TGTGCCAGCAGCCTTAGCGTCCTTAGCACAGATACGCAGTATTTT. Amino acids: CASSLSVLSTDTQYF.

This chain links TRBV6-1 with TRBJ1-2; TRBD1 matches at 7 bases. The CDR3 loop spans 18 amino acids. V trimming: 4 bases; J trimming: 1 base; junction bases outside the gene matches: 15. Per germline, CDR1 MNHNS and CDR2 SASEGT. CDR3 sequence reads: CASSGGPGQTLLNYGYTF. For the CDR3, the DNA is TGTGCCAGCAGTGGGGGTCCGGGACAGACTCTACTTAACTATGGCTACACCTTC.

V and J are TRBV9 and TRBJ1-1; a possible D gene is TRBD1 (6 bases). This CDR3 contains 13 residues. Germline loops: CDR1 SGDLS, CDR2 YYNGEE. V shed 4 bases and J shed 6 bases, with 13 bases lying between them. CDR3 loop: CASSQQGISEAFF. The CDR3 coding sequence is TGTGCCAGCAGCCAACAGGGTATTTCTGAAGCTTTCTTT.

J is TRBJ2-7 and V is TRBV5-4, with D unresolved. The germline V gene has CDR1 SGHNT and CDR2 YYREEE (reference sequence). CDR3 length: 14 residues. Between the trimmed V and J ends, which lost 0 bases and 3 bases, there was a span of 10 bases. The CDR3 DNA sequence: TGTGCCAGCAGCTTGGGTCCCGCCAGCTACGAGCAGTACTTC. Protein product: CASSLGPASYEQYF.

The chain combines TRBV19 with TRBJ2-3; TRBD1 aligns across 9 bases. Trimming took 5 bases from V and 5 from J; bases not matched to a gene: 14. This CDR3 is 17 amino acids long. Per the germline V gene, CDR1 is LNHDA and CDR2 is SQIVND (reference sequence). The CDR3 DNA sequence: TGTGCCAGTAGTTTAAAAACCGGGACAGGGTGGATAGATACGCAGTATTTT. It specifies CASSLKTGTGWIDTQYF. Drawing the rest from reference TRBV19 and TRBJ2-3, the complete variable domain is DGGITQSPKYLFRKEGQNVTLSCEQNLNHDAMYWYRQDPGQGLRLIYYSQIVNDFQKGDIAEGYSVSREKKESFPLTVTSAQKNPTAFYLCASSLKTGTGWIDTQYFGPGTRLTVL.

The rearrangement links TRBV12-5 to TRBJ2-2, with 10 bases matching TRBD1. This CDR3 is 17 amino acids long. CDR1 is LGHNT and CDR2 is FRNRAP in the germline V gene. Trimming took 3 bases from V and 7 from J; bases not matched to a gene: 11. The CDR3 nucleotides are TGTGCTAGTGGTTTTGACCCCGGGACAGGGGTTGTCGGGGAGCTGTTTTTT. This encodes CASGFDPGTGVVGELFF.

This chain connects TRBV6-1 to TRBJ2-3; D remains ambiguous. Germline V CDR1 and CDR2: MNHNS, SASEGT. The CDR3 is 16 residues long. The V and J ends lost 1 base and 4 bases respectively, with 15 bases between them. CDR3: CASSEGVALVADTQYF. CDR3 sequence (DNA): TGTGCCAGCAGTGAAGGGGTGGCGTTGGTCGCAGATACGCAGTATTTT.

This chain uses TRBV29-1 with TRBJ1-1, with 7 bases fitting TRBD1. Germline CDR1 and CDR2: SQVTM and ANQGSEA. The CDR3 runs 14 residues. DNA of the CDR3: TGCTCTTCCCTTGGAGGGGGCGGGAACACTGAAGCTTTCTTT. Amino acid sequence: CSSLGGGGNTEAFF.

This clone occurred once. V is TRBV28 and J is TRBJ1-6; D is undetermined. Germline V lookup: CDR1 MDHEN, CDR2 SYDVKM. The CDR3 runs to 15 residues. V was pared by 5 bases and J by 5 bases, with 13 bases between. CDR3 amino acids: CASSPSEGDNSPLHF. CDR3 sequence (DNA): TGTGCCAGCAGTCCCTCAGAGGGAGATAATTCACCCCTCCACTTT.

J is TRBJ2-2 and V is TRBV28; unclear D gene. Trimming pared 5 bases from V and 5 bases from J, leaving 9 bases between. Germline V gives CDR1 MDHEN, CDR2 SYDVKM. The CDR3 runs 13 residues. The CDR3 loop is CASSLKPTGELFF. The CDR3 DNA is TGTGCCAGCAGTCTCAAGCCTACCGGGGAGCTGTTTTTT. Together with reference TRBV28 and TRBJ2-2, the CDR3 gives the full variable domain: DVKVTQSSRYLVKRTGEKVFLECVQDMDHENMFWYRQDPGLGLRLIYFSYDVKMKEKGDIPEGYSVSREKKERFSLILESASTNQTSMYLCASSLKPTGELFFGEGSRLTVL.

As to this clone: The CDR3 does not end in the conserved phenylalanine or tryptophan, so this is likely a read error. The limits of the CDR3 on the DNA are not certain, so only TCRdb's listed CDR3 is given. The chain carries TRBV9 and TRBJ2-4; the table's D call TRBD1 went unverified against the DNA. The CDR3 numbers 11 amino acids, ends counted. Germline values: CDR1 SGDLS, CDR2 YYNGEE. This chain's CDR3 is CASSPGGRMGR.

The V gene is TRBV3-1 (or the pseudogene TRBV3-2), the J gene TRBJ2-1, with TRBD2 as a possible D gene (6 bases). The length of the CDR3 is 13 residues. The V end was cut by 2 bases, the J end by 7 bases, with 9 bases between. CDR1 is LGHDT, CDR2 YNNKEL, per germline (reference sequence). CDR3: CASSQSRENEQFF. CDR3 DNA sequence: TGTGCCAGCAGCCAAAGCCGGGAGAATGAGCAGTTCTTC.

In its sample, this clone was seen once. The CDR3 DNA sequence: TGCGCCAGCAGCTGGGGACAGCCCCGAGAAGAGCAGTACTTC. This sequence encodes CASSWGQPREEQYF. The chain uses TRBV5-1 and TRBJ2-7; 7 nucleotides match TRBD1. Germline loops: CDR1 SGHRS, CDR2 YFSETQ. CDR3 length equals 14 residues. Unmatched junction bases numbered 10, after V lost 3 bases and J lost 7 bases.

This clone turned up a few times. V and J are TRBV6-2 or TRBV6-3 and TRBJ2-1, with D perhaps matching TRBD2 (6 bases). The CDR3 contains 14 residues. Germline lookup yields CDR1 MNHEY and CDR2 SVGEGT. The V gene lost 2 bases and the J gene lost 4 bases, with 9 bases spanning the gap. The chain's CDR3 is CASSYAGLYNEQFF. Here the CDR3 DNA reads TGTGCCAGCAGTTACGCGGGACTTTACAATGAGCAGTTCTTC.

The rearrangement joins TRBV5-1 to TRBJ2-3, with D maybe TRBD1 (6 bases). The CDR3 extends over 17 amino acids. Trimming left V 4 bases short and J 0 bases short, with 18 bases between. Germline CDR1 is SGHRS and CDR2 is YFSETQ. In DNA form, the CDR3 reads TGCGCCAGCAGCCTCTACTCTGGACAGACTAGCACAGATACGCAGTATTTT. This sequence encodes CASSLYSGQTSTDTQYF. The entire variable domain, with the rest obtained from reference TRBV5-1 and TRBJ2-3, is as follows: KAGVTQTPRYLIKTRGQQVTLSCSPISGHRSVSWYQQTPGQGLQFLFEYFSETQRNKGNFPGRFSGRQFSNSRSEMNVSTLELGDSALYLCASSLYSGQTSTDTQYFGPGTRLTVL.